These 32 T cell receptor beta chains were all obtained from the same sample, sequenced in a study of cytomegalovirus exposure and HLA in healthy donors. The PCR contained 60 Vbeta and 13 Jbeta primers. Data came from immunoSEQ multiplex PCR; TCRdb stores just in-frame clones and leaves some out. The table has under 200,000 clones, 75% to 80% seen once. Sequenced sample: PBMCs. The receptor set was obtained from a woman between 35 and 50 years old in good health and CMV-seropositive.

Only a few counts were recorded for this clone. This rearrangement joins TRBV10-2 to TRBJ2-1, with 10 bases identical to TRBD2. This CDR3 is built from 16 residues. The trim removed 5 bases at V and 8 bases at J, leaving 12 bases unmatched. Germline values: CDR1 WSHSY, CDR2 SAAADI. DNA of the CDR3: TGCGCCAGCAGTCCTCGGCTAGCGGGAGATATCCATGAGCAGTTCTTC. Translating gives CASSPRLAGDIHEQFF.

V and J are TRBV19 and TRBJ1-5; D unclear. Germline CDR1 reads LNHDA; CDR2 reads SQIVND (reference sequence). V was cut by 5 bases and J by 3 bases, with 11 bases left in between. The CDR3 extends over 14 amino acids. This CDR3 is CASSPWLVNQPQHF. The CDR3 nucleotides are TGTGCCAGTAGTCCCTGGTTAGTCAATCAGCCCCAGCATTTT.

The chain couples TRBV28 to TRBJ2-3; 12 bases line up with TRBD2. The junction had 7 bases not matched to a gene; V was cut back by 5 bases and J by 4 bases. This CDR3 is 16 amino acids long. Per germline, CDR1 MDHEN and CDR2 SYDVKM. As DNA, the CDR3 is TGTGCCAGCAGTCGCCCTAGCGGGGGGGCTGCAGATACGCAGTATTTT. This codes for CASSRPSGGAADTQYF.

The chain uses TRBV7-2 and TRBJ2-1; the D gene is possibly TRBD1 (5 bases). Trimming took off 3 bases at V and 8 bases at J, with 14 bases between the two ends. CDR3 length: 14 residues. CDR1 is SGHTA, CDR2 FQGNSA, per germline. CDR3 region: CASSLGQDSHEQFF. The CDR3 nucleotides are TGTGCCAGCAGCTTGGGGCAGGATAGCCATGAGCAGTTCTTC.

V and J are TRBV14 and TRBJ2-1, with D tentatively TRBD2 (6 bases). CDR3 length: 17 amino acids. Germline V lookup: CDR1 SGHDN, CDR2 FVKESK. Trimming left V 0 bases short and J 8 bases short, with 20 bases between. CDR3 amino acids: CASSQDPPSVLRDEQFF. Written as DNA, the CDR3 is TGTGCCAGCAGCCAAGATCCCCCTAGCGTTCTGAGAGATGAGCAGTTCTTC. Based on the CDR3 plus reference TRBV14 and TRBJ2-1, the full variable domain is EAGVTQFPSHSVIEKGQTVTLRCDPISGHDNLYWYRRVMGKEIKFLLHFVKESKQDESGMPNNRFLAERTGGTYSTLKVQPAELEDSGVYFCASSQDPPSVLRDEQFFGPGTRLTVL.

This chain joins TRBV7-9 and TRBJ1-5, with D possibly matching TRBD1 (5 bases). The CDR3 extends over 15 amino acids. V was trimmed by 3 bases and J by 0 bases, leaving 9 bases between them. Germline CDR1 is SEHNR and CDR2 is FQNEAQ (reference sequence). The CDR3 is CASSLWGDSNQPQHF. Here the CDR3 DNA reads TGTGCCAGCAGCTTGTGGGGGGATAGCAATCAGCCCCAGCATTTT.

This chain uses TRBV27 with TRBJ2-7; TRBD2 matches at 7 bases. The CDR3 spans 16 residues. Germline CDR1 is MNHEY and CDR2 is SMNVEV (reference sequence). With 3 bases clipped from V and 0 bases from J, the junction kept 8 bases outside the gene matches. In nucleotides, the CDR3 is TGTGCCAGCAGTTTTAGGTCGGCGGGGGTCTCCTACGAGCAGTACTTC. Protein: CASSFRSAGVSYEQYF.

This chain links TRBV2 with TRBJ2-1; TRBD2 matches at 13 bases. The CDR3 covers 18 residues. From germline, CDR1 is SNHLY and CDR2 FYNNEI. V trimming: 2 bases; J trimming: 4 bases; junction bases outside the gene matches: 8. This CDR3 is CASSELGLAGAPYNEQFF. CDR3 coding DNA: TGTGCCAGCAGTGAACTCGGACTAGCGGGAGCCCCTTACAATGAGCAGTTCTTC.

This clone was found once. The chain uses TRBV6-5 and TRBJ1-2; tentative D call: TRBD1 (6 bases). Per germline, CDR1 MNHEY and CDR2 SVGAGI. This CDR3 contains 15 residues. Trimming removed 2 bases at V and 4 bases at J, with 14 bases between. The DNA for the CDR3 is TGTGCCAGCAGTTACGGCGGGGGGCAGGCCTATGGCTACACCTTC. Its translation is CASSYGGGQAYGYTF.

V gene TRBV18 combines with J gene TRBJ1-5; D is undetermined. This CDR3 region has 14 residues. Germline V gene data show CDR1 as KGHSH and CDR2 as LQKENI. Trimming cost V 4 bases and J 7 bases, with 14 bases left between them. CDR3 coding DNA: TGTGCCAGCTCACAGGAGAGAGAAAGCCAGCCCCAGCATTTT. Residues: CASSQERESQPQHF.

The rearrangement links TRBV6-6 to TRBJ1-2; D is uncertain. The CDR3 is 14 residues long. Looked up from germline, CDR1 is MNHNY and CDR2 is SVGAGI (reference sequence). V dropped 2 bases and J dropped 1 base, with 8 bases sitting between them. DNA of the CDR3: TGTGCCAGCAGTTACAGGAGCGGTAACTATGGCTACACCTTC. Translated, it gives CASSYRSGNYGYTF.

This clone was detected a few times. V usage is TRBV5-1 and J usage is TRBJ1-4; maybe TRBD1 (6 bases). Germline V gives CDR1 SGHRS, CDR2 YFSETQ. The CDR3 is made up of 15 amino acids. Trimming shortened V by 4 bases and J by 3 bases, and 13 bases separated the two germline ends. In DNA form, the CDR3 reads TGCGCCAGCAGCCGATTGACAGGCTCTAATGAAAAACTGTTTTTT. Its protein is CASSRLTGSNEKLFF.

CDR3 nucleotide sequence: TGCGCCAGCAGCCCGGGACTAGCGGGAGGGCGGTACGAGCAGTACTTC. Translating gives CASSPGLAGGRYEQYF. The chain links TRBV5-1 to TRBJ2-7; 16 nucleotides match TRBD2. The junction had 5 bases not matched to a gene; V was cut back by 4 bases and J by 4 bases. The CDR3 extends over 16 amino acids. Germline CDR1 reads SGHRS; CDR2 reads YFSETQ. The variable domain in full, completed from reference TRBV5-1 and TRBJ2-7, reads KAGVTQTPRYLIKTRGQQVTLSCSPISGHRSVSWYQQTPGQGLQFLFEYFSETQRNKGNFPGRFSGRQFSNSRSEMNVSTLELGDSALYLCASSPGLAGGRYEQYFGPGTRLTVT.

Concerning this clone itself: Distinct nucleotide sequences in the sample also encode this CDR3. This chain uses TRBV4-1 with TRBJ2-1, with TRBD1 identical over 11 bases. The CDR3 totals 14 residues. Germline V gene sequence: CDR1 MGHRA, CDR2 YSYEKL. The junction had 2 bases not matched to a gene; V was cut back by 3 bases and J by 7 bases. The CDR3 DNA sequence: TGCGCCAGCAGCCAGGGGACAGGGGGGAATGAGCAGTTCTTC. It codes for CASSQGTGGNEQFF.

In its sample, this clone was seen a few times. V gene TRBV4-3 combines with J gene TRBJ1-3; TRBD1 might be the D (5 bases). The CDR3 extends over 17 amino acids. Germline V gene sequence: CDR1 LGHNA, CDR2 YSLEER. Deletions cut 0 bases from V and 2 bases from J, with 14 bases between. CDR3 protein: CASSQDYRGEAGNTIYF. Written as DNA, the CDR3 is TGCGCCAGCAGCCAAGATTACCGGGGGGAAGCTGGAAACACCATATATTTT.

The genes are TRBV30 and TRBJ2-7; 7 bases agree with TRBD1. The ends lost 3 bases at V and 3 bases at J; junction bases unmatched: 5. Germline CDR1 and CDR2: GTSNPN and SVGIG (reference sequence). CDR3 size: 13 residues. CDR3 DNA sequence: TGTGCCTGGAGGGCCGGGACAGTCTACGAGCAGTACTTC. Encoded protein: CAWRAGTVYEQYF.

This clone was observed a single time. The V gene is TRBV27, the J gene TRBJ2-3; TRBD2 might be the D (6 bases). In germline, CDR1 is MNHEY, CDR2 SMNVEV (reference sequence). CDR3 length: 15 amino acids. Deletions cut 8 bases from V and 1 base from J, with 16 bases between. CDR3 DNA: TGTGCCAGCGTCCGCCAGGGCGGGGGCACAGATACGCAGTATTTT. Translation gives CASVRQGGGTDTQYF.

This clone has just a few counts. The DNA of the CDR3 is TGTGCCAGCAGCCCCCTAGCGGAACAAGAGACCCAGTACTTC. This sequence encodes CASSPLAEQETQYF. V usage is TRBV14 and J usage is TRBJ2-5; TRBD2 agrees at 7 bases. After removal of 4 bases from V and 2 bases from J, the junction contained 4 bases not matched to a gene. This CDR3 comprises 14 residues. CDR1 is SGHDN and CDR2 is FVKESK in the germline V gene.

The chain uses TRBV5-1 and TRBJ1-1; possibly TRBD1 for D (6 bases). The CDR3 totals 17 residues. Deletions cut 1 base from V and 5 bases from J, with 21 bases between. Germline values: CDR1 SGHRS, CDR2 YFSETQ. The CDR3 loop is CASSLQGSGGGLTEAFF. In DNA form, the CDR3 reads TGCGCCAGCAGCTTGCAGGGCTCCGGGGGGGGCTTGACTGAAGCTTTCTTT. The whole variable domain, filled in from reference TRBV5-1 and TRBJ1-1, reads KAGVTQTPRYLIKTRGQQVTLSCSPISGHRSVSWYQQTPGQGLQFLFEYFSETQRNKGNFPGRFSGRQFSNSRSEMNVSTLELGDSALYLCASSLQGSGGGLTEAFFGQGTRLTVV.

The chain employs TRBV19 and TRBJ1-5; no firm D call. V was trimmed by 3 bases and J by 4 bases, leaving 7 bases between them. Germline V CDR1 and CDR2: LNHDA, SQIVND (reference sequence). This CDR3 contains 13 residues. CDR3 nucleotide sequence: TGTGCCAGTAGTATGGGCCCAAATCAGCCCCAGCATTTT. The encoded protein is CASSMGPNQPQHF. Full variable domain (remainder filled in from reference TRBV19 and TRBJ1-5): DGGITQSPKYLFRKEGQNVTLSCEQNLNHDAMYWYRQDPGQGLRLIYYSQIVNDFQKGDIAEGYSVSREKKESFPLTVTSAQKNPTAFYLCASSMGPNQPQHFGDGTRLSIL.

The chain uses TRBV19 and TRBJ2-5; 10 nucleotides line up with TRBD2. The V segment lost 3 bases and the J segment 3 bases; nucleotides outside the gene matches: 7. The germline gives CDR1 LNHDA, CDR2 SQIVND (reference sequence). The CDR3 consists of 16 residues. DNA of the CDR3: TGTGCCAGTAGTATTTCCCCCGGACTAGCGGAAGAGACCCAGTACTTC. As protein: CASSISPGLAEETQYF. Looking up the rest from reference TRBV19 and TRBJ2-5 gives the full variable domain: DGGITQSPKYLFRKEGQNVTLSCEQNLNHDAMYWYRQDPGQGLRLIYYSQIVNDFQKGDIAEGYSVSREKKESFPLTVTSAQKNPTAFYLCASSISPGLAEETQYFGPGTRLLVL.

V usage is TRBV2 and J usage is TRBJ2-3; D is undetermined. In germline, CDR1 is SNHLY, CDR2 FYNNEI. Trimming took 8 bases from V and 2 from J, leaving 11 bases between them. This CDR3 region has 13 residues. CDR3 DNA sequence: TGTGCCAGCTATGAAGGGCACACAGATACGCAGTATTTT. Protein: CASYEGHTDTQYF.

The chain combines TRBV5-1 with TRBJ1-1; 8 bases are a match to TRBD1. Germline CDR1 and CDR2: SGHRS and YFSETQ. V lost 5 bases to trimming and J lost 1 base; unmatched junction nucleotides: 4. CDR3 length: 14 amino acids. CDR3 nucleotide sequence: TGCGCCAGCAGGTCAGGGGGCAAGAACACTGAAGCTTTCTTT. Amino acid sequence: CASRSGGKNTEAFF.

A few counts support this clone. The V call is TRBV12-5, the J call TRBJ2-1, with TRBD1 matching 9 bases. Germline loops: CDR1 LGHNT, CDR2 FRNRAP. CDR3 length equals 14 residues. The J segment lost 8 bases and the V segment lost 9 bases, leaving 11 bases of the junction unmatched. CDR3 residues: CASWADRGIDEQFF. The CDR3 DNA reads TGTGCTAGCTGGGCGGACAGGGGTATAGATGAGCAGTTCTTC.

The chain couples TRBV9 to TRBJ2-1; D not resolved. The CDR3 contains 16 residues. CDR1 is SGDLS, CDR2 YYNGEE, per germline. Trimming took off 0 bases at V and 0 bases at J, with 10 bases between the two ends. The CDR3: CASSVAGSSSYNEQFF. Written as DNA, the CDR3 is TGTGCCAGCAGCGTAGCTGGTAGCTCCTCCTACAATGAGCAGTTCTTC.

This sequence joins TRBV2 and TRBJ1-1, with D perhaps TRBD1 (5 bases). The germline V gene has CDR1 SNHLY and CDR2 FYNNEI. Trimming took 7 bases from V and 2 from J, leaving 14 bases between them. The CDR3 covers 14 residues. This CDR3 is CASILTGSNTEAFF. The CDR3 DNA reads TGTGCCAGCATTCTAACAGGTTCTAACACTGAAGCTTTCTTT.

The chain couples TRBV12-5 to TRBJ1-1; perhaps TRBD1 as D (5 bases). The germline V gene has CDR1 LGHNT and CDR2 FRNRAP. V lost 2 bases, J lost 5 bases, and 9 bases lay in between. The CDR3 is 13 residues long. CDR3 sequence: CASGLISGTEAFF. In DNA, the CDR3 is TGTGCTAGTGGTTTGATCTCAGGGACTGAAGCTTTCTTT.

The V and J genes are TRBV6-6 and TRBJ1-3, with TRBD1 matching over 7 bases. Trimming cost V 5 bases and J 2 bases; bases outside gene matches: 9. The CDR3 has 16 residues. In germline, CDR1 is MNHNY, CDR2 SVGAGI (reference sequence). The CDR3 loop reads CASSLGFQGAGNTIYF. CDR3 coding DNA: TGTGCCAGCAGTCTCGGATTCCAGGGGGCTGGAAACACCATATATTTT.

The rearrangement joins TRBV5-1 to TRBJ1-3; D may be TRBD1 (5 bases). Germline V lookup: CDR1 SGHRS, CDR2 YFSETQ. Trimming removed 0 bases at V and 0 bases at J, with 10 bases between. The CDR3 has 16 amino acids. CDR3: CASSLGRGGSGNTIYF. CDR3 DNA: TGCGCCAGCAGCTTGGGCCGGGGGGGCTCTGGAAACACCATATATTTT.

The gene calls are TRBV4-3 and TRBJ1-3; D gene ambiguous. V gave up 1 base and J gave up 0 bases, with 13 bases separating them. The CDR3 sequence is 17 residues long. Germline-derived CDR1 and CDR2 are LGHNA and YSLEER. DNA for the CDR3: TGCGCCAGCAGCCAAGGCGCCACCGGGAGCTCTGGAAACACCATATATTTT. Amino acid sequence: CASSQGATGSSGNTIYF.

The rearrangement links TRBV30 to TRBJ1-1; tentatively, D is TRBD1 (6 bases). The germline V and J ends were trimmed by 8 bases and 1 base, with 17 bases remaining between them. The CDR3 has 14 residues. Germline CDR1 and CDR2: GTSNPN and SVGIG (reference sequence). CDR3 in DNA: TGTGCCCGCAGCCGAGGACAGACGAACACTGAAGCTTTCTTT. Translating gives CARSRGQTNTEAFF.

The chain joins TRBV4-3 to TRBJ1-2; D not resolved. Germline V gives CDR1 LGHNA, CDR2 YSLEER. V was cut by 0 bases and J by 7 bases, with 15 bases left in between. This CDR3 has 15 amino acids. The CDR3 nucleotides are TGCGCCAGCAGCCAAGAAACGGGAGGTGTGGGTGGCTACACCTTC. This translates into CASSQETGGVGGYTF.